This paragraph reports one T cell receptor beta chain. Its cognate antigen is unknown. Based on CD45RO/CCR7/CD25/CD127/CD95/CD27, CD4+ regulatory, stem cell-like memory, naive and central memory cells were sorted. Germline values: CDR1 SGHVT, CDR2 SQSDAQ. Trimming took off 0 bases at V and 5 bases at J, with 8 bases between the two ends. The CDR3 spans 15 residues. The sample is drawn from a study of beta chain features in type 1 diabetes. Regarding the study as a whole: Naive, central memory and Treg TCRB repertoires seemed to resemble each other more closely in patients than they did in healthy donors. Among patients with Type 1 diabetes, TCRB CDR3s were moderately but significantly shorter in every one of the four CD4+ subsets.

Isolated RNA was reverse transcribed in full, so expressed TCRB transcripts were sequenced. Some clones are missing from TCRdb's copy, which holds only in-frame ones; the method was immunoSEQ multiplex PCR. The data contain 500,000 to 700,000 clones, roughly a sixth of them singletons. Sequenced sample: naive CD4+ T cells from blood. The TCR originated in a man aged 18 to 29 in good health. The J gene is TRBJ1-6, the V gene TRBV7-4, with D possibly TRBD1 on 6 matching bases. The CDR3 sequence is CASSLAGQNNSPLHF. Here the CDR3 DNA reads TGTGCCAGCAGCTTAGCCGGACAGAATAATTCACCCCTCCACTTT.